The 2 T cell receptor beta chains presented below share a single source sample, sequenced in a study of shared clonotypes between healthy human individuals. Sequencing was performed with immunoSEQ multiplex PCR; in TCRdb, only in-frame clones are kept and a portion is missing. The data contain 450,000 to 500,000 clones, approximately 80% of them singletons. The specimen was PBMCs. These receptors were obtained from a woman aged 40 to 49 in good health. Some clones in this sample may be carry-over from other donors' samples.

V is TRBV4-2 and J is TRBJ2-1; TRBD2 matches at 14 bases. Germline V gene data show CDR1 as LGHNA and CDR2 as YNFKEQ. The CDR3 is made up of 16 amino acids. The V segment lost 4 bases and the J segment 3 bases; nucleotides outside the gene matches: 2. CDR3 in DNA: TGTGCCAGCAGCCGAGGGACTAGCGGGAGCTACAATGAGCAGTTCTTC. Translating gives CASSRGTSGSYNEQFF.

The V gene is TRBV6-1, the J gene TRBJ2-7; a possible D gene is TRBD1 (5 bases). The CDR3 consists of 15 residues. The germline gives CDR1 MNHNS, CDR2 SASEGT. V dropped 0 bases and J dropped 3 bases, with 12 bases sitting between them. The CDR3 sequence: CASSEAGSRVYEQYF. The CDR3 nucleotides read TGTGCCAGCAGTGAAGCAGGGTCCAGGGTCTACGAGCAGTACTTC.